This TCR beta chain was recovered during a study of beta chain features in type 1 diabetes. Concerning this clone: The identical CDR3 is also encoded by other nucleotide sequences in the sample.

Since all of the isolated RNA was reverse transcribed, expressed TCRB transcripts were what got sequenced. An average near 3.57 million reads came from naive, central memory and regulatory T cell samples. Produced via immunoSEQ multiplex PCR; TCRdb's table is partial and in-frame only. The sample has under 450,000 clones; approximately 15% are singletons. Heparinised blood was drawn once per donor, averaging roughly 110 mL. The CDR3 runs 16 residues. V trimming: 8 bases; J trimming: 8 bases; junction bases outside the gene matches: 16. The germline V gene encodes CDR1 MNHEY and CDR2 SMNVEV (reference sequence).

The rearrangement links TRBV27 to TRBJ2-1; 9 bases match TRBD2. Sequenced sample: naive CD4+ T cells from blood. The TCR sequence derives from a man aged 25-45 years in good health. DNA for the CDR3: TGTGCCAGCGGAGTTGGGCGGGGGGGCTATGTCGATGAGCAGTTCTTC. It specifies CASGVGRGGYVDEQFF.